These 7 T cell receptor beta chains share one sample of origin, sequenced in a study of T cells in women clearing cervical HPV infection. Sequenced by immunoSEQ multiplex PCR; TCRdb stores in-frame clones only, minus some. The table counts fewer than 15,000 clones; approximately 22% lies in the top ten. Sequenced sample: blood buffy coat. The source of these receptors is a woman aged 18-69 years with a cervical HPV16 infection that either progressed to CIN3+ or cleared (not recorded which).

Of note for this clone: Read coverage stops 3 residues before the CDR3 terminus; the germline J gene supplies the remainder. The V and J genes are TRBV30 and TRBJ2-3; the match to TRBD2 covers 10 bases. Germline CDR1 GTSNPN, CDR2 SVGIG (reference sequence). The CDR3 loop spans 15 amino acids. V lost 2 bases, J lost 5 bases, and 7 bases stayed unmatched. The CDR3 sequence is CAWSSLAGAGDTQYF. CDR3 bases read: TGTGCCTGGAGTTCGCTAGCGGGGGCTGGAGATACG.

About this clone: The read stops 3 residues short of the end of the CDR3; the missing end is completed from the germline J gene. The chain is built from TRBV11-3 and TRBJ1-3, with D uncertain. The CDR3 has 12 amino acids. Germline-derived CDR1 and CDR2 are SGHNT and YENEEA. Trimming left V 4 bases short and J 9 bases short, with 10 bases between. The CDR3 loop reads CASSSTVGTIYF. Partial CDR3 DNA: TGTGCCAGCAGCTCTACGGTCGGCACC.

In the case of this clone: The CDR3 goes on 3 residues after the read ends, and that part is filled in from the germline J gene. The chain combines TRBV7-6 with TRBJ2-2, with TRBD2 as a possible D gene (6 bases). CDR1 is SGHVS, CDR2 FNYEAQ, per germline. The V and J ends lost 1 base and 5 bases respectively, with 8 bases between them. The CDR3 is made up of 14 amino acids. The CDR3 region is CASSLGAGTGELFF. The sequenced CDR3 bases are TGTGCCAGCAGCTTAGGAGCGGGTACCGGGGAG.

Comment on this clone: The observed sequence ends 3 residues before the CDR3 terminus, with the missing tail filled in from the germline J gene. The chain employs TRBV9 and TRBJ2-7, with TRBD1 matching over 10 bases. Germline V gives CDR1 SGDLS, CDR2 YYNGEE. V dropped 4 bases and J dropped 3; count of bases not matched to a gene: 4. The CDR3 has 14 amino acids. The CDR3 loop reads CASSLGDRGYEQYF. The part of the CDR3 DNA that was read is TGTGCCAGCAGCTTAGGGGACAGGGGCTACGAG.

On this clone: With the read ending 3 residues before the CDR3 end, the germline J gene is used to fill in that end. The V call is TRBV2, the J call TRBJ2-4; 11 bases align to TRBD2. The germline V gene encodes CDR1 SNHLY and CDR2 FYNNEI. Trimming took 4 bases from V and 3 from J; bases not matched to a gene: 11. The CDR3 consists of 18 residues. CDR3 sequence: CASSGSYSGGANKNIQYF. The sequenced part of the CDR3 DNA is TGTGCCAGCAGTGGGAGCTATAGCGGGGGGGCGAACAAAAACATT.

Details on this clone: The CDR3 end is not reached by the read, which stops 3 residues before it; the germline J gene fills it in. The chain combines TRBV20-1 with TRBJ2-1; D is possibly TRBD1 (5 bases). Germline-derived CDR1 and CDR2 are DFQATT and SNEGSKA (reference sequence). This CDR3 region has 13 residues. V dropped 8 bases and J dropped 6 bases, with 17 bases sitting between them. The part of the CDR3 DNA that was read is TGCAGTCTCTTGGACAACCTCTTCAATGAG. It translates to CSLLDNLFNE. The whole CDR3 region reads CSLLDNLFNEQFF.

A word on this clone: The DNA ends 3 residues before the CDR3 does, and the rest of the CDR3 is filled in from the germline J gene. V gene TRBV18 combines with J gene TRBJ1-5; unclear D gene. Germline CDR1 and CDR2: KGHSH and LQKENI. Trimming shortened V by 4 bases and J by 6 bases, and 10 bases separated the two germline ends. The CDR3 covers 13 residues. The DNA read from the CDR3 is TGTGCCAGCTCACTGGGCGTTGGTCAGCCC. Protein sequence: CASSLGVGQP. The whole CDR3 protein reads CASSLGVGQPQHF.